This T cell receptor (beta chain) comes out of a study of cytomegalovirus exposure and HLA in healthy donors. To note about this clone: Its antigen is unidentified.

The study, taken as a whole, reports: Serostatus for CMV was the only available immune exposure information. DRB1 had the most TCR associations and HLA-C the fewest, a later analysis found, with rates varying by HLA locus.

PCR involved 60 Vbeta and 13 Jbeta primers. Method: immunoSEQ multiplex PCR; TCRdb's copy keeps in-frame clones and lacks some. The sample includes over 85,000 clones, about three fifths seen only once; the top ten take about 4.4%. Input material: PBMCs. The source is a human donor in good health.

The CDR3 nucleotides read TGTGCCAGCAGTGAAGCGGAGGGTAGGAGGCTAGCGGGAGCCAATGAGCAGTTCTTC. Translation gives CASSEAEGRRLAGANEQFF. The chain combines TRBV6-1 with TRBJ2-1, with 10 positions matching TRBD2. Trimming at V came to 0 bases and at J to 6 bases, leaving 14 bases not matched to a gene. The CDR3 extends over 19 amino acids. The germline gives CDR1 MNHNS, CDR2 SASEGT.